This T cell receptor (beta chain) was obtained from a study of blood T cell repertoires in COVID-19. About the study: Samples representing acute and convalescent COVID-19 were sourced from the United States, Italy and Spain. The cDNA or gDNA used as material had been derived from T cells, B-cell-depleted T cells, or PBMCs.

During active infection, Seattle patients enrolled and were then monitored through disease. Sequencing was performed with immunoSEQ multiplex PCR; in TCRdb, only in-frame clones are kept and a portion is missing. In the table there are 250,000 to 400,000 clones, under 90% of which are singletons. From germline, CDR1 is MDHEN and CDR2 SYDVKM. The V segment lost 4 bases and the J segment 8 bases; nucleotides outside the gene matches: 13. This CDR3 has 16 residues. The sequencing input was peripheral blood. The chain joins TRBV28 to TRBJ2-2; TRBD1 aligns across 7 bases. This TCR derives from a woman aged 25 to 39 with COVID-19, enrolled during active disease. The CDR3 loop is CASSWGRGQIEGELFF. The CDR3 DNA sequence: TGTGCCAGCAGTTGGGGCCGGGGACAGATCGAGGGGGAGCTGTTTTTT.